The 13 T cell receptor beta chains below were found in one sample sequenced in a study of T cell clonality in common variable immunodeficiency. The data were produced by immunoSEQ multiplex PCR, yet TCRdb's version contains in-frame clones alone and is incomplete. In total the sample includes tens of thousands of clones, none of them seen once. Sample: peripheral blood mononuclear cells. These receptors were collected from a person between 18 and 75 years old in good health.

This clone was counted at least ten times. The CDR3 is cut off 3 residues early in the read; its end comes from the germline J gene. This chain connects TRBV5-1 to TRBJ2-1; TRBD1 matches at 9 bases. The CDR3 has 15 amino acids. Per germline, CDR1 SGHRS and CDR2 YFSETQ. The J segment lost 0 bases and the V segment lost 5 bases, leaving 3 bases of the junction unmatched. CDR3 region: CASRRDRDSYNEQFF. Partial CDR3 DNA: TGCGCCAGCAGAAGGGACAGGGACTCCTACAATGAG.

In this sample, this clone turned up a few times. CDR3: CASNSGFQPQHF. CDR3 DNA (partial): TGCGCCAGCAACTCGGGTTTTCAGCCC. V gene TRBV10-2 combines with J gene TRBJ1-5; D gene uncertain. The CDR3 end is not reached by the read, which stops 3 residues before it; the germline J gene fills it in. The CDR3 has 12 residues. V dropped 7 bases and J dropped 6 bases, with 10 bases sitting between them. CDR1 WSHSY and CDR2 SAAADI come from the germline V gene.

On this clone itself: The sequence runs out 3 residues before the end of the CDR3; the remainder is reconstructed from the germline J gene. This chain connects TRBV20-1 to TRBJ2-7; 11 bases fit TRBD2. With V trimmed by 3 bases and J by 3 bases, 1 base remained unmatched. The CDR3 spans 13 residues. Germline V gives CDR1 DFQATT, CDR2 SNEGSKA (reference sequence). The CDR3 region is CSARGLAVYEQYF. CDR3 DNA, as far as it was read: TGCAGTGCTAGGGGACTAGCGGTCTACGAG.

This clone occurred many times. With the read ending 3 residues before the CDR3 end, the germline J gene is used to fill in that end. This chain uses TRBV20-1 with TRBJ2-7; 8 nucleotides agree with TRBD1. This CDR3 spans 14 amino acids. Germline CDR1 is DFQATT and CDR2 is SNEGSKA (reference sequence). V gave up 5 bases and J gave up 0 bases; unmatched junction bases: 6. CDR3 protein: CSAVDRGSSYEQYF. Incomplete CDR3 DNA: TGCAGTGCTGTAGACAGGGGATCCTCCTACGAG.

The sample holds many counts of this clone. The read finishes 3 residues shy of the CDR3 end, and the germline J gene is used to complete it. This chain uses TRBV5-1 with TRBJ1-2; D uncertain. CDR1 is SGHRS and CDR2 is YFSETQ in the germline V gene. The CDR3 is made up of 14 amino acids. The sequenced part of the CDR3 DNA is TGCGCCAGCAGCTTACGAGGGCGGGGTTCCGGC. This encodes CASSLRGRGSG. The whole CDR3 reads CASSLRGRGSGYTF.

This clone has a count of ten or more. The read ends 3 residues early relative to the CDR3; the germline J gene fills the gap. The chain uses TRBV7-3 and TRBJ2-1; 8 bases map to TRBD2. Germline V gene lookup returns CDR1 SGHTA and CDR2 FQGTGA. CDR3 length: 16 amino acids. Germline trimming cut 5 bases from V and 0 bases from J; bases unmatched to any gene: 6. CDR3 DNA (partial): TGTGCCAGCAGCCCCCGGCTAGCGGGCTCCTACAATGAG. As protein: CASSPRLAGSYNE. The entire CDR3 sequence reads CASSPRLAGSYNEQFF. The variable domain in full, with the rest retrieved from reference TRBV7-3 and TRBJ2-1, is GAGVSQTPSNKVTEKGKYVELRCDPISGHTALYWYRQSLGQGPEFLIYFQGTGAADDSGLPNDRFFAVRPEGSVSTLKIQRTERGDSAVYLCASSPRLAGSYNEQFFGPGTRLTVL.

Remarks on this clone: The observed sequence ends 3 residues before the CDR3 terminus, with the missing tail filled in from the germline J gene. The rearrangement uses TRBV18 and TRBJ2-6, with TRBD1 matching 10 bases. CDR1 and CDR2 (germline): KGHSH, LQKENI. The CDR3 extends over 20 amino acids. Trimming cost V 2 bases and J 0 bases; bases outside gene matches: 10. The sequenced part of the CDR3 DNA is TGTGCCAGCTCACCATTACCGCGACAGGGGGCAAGCTCTGGGGCCAACGTC. Protein sequence: CASSPLPRQGASSGANV. The CDR3, in full, reads CASSPLPRQGASSGANVLTF.

This clone was detected many times. The read falls 3 residues short of the CDR3 end, and the missing part is taken from the germline J gene. The chain carries TRBV6-4 and TRBJ2-2, with TRBD2 matching over 11 bases. Germline loops: CDR1 MRHNA, CDR2 SNTAGT. V was pared by 4 bases and J by 5 bases, with 3 bases of the junction left unmatched. CDR3 length: 15 amino acids. The CDR3 bases that were read are TGTGCCAGCAGTGCACTAGCGGGAGATACCGGGGAG. The encoded protein is CASSALAGDTGE. From start to end, the CDR3 is CASSALAGDTGELFF.

This clone showed up many times. The read finishes 3 residues shy of the CDR3 end, and the germline J gene is used to complete it. The chain employs TRBV5-5 and TRBJ1-2; TRBD1 matches 9 bases. V was clipped by 4 bases and J by 3 bases; unmatched bases: 4. This CDR3 has 14 amino acids. Germline V gene lookup returns CDR1 SGHKS and CDR2 YYEKEE (reference sequence). CDR3 sequence reads: CASSPWDRDYGYTF. The sequenced part of the CDR3 DNA is TGTGCCAGCAGCCCGTGGGACAGGGACTATGGC.

This clone was recorded at least ten times. The CDR3 end is not reached by the read, which stops 3 residues before it; the germline J gene fills it in. The chain links TRBV20-1 to TRBJ2-3; D is perhaps TRBD1 (6 bases). The germline V gene has CDR1 DFQATT and CDR2 SNEGSKA (reference sequence). The CDR3 runs 14 residues. The V end lost 1 base, the J end lost 0 bases, and 8 bases lay between the germline ends. The sequenced CDR3 bases are TGCAGTGCTAGAGTGGGGGCTAGCACAGATACG. Encoded protein: CSARVGASTDT. The complete CDR3 reads CSARVGASTDTQYF.

This clone was recorded at least ten times. The sequenced fragment ends 3 residues before the CDR3 boundary, so the rest is inferred from the germline J gene. The V gene is TRBV5-1, the J gene TRBJ2-1, with D possibly TRBD1 on 6 matching bases. Per the germline V gene, CDR1 is SGHRS and CDR2 is YFSETQ. There are 18 residues in the CDR3. V was trimmed by 6 bases and J by 5 bases, leaving 27 bases between them. CDR3 residues: CASTYRPIQGGINNEQFF. The sequenced CDR3 bases are TGCGCCAGCACCTACCGCCCCATACAGGGCGGTATTAACAATGAG.

This clone was seen many times. CDR3 DNA (partial): TGCAGTGCGGCTTCGCTCGCGGGCATCTCCTACAATGAG. This encodes CSAASLAGISYNE. The CDR3 as a whole reads CSAASLAGISYNEQFF. The chain carries TRBV20-1 and TRBJ2-1; maybe TRBD2 (5 bases). The CDR3 is cut off 3 residues early in the read; its end comes from the germline J gene. CDR1 and CDR2 (germline): DFQATT, SNEGSKA (reference sequence). Trimming removed 6 bases from V and 0 bases from J, with 18 bases in between. This CDR3 spans 16 amino acids.

This clone has a handful of counts. The CDR3 bases that were read are TGTGCCAGCCGCTTTGGAGGACAATTTAATGAAAAA. Its protein product is CASRFGGQFNEK. The full CDR3 sequence reads CASRFGGQFNEKLFF. This rearrangement joins TRBV2 to TRBJ1-4; tentatively, D is TRBD1 (5 bases). The read terminates 3 residues before the CDR3 end, so the remaining end is supplied by the germline J gene. This CDR3 spans 15 amino acids. The V and J ends lost 8 bases and 4 bases respectively, with 17 bases between them. CDR1 is SNHLY, CDR2 FYNNEI, per germline.